This TCR beta chain was sequenced for a study of post-analysis software for immune sequencing data. Points from the study as a whole: Compared with controls, patients had more of 4 to 6 TRBV segments, including TRBV5-6, TRBV5-1 and TRBV20-1.

The TCR beta cDNA libraries carried unique molecular identifiers. One entry per CDR3 protein results from TCRdb running MiXCR on the PCR reads. Counted here are fewer than 850,000 distinct CDR3 sequences, roughly 30% occurring once; the ten biggest clones make up more than 0.45%. Germline V gene data show CDR1 as MNHEY and CDR2 as SVGEGT. This CDR3 region has 14 residues. The germline V and J ends were trimmed by 4 bases and 0 bases, with 9 bases remaining between them. Concerning this clonotype: Its antigen is unidentified.

Sequenced material: blood. The chain has TRBV6-2 or TRBV6-3 and TRBJ1-1; D is unclear. This clonotype originated in a girl between 5 and 17 years old with multiple sclerosis. CDR3: CASSSVSMNTEAFF. The DNA of the CDR3 is TGTGCCAGCAGTTCCGTCTCAATGAACACTGAAGCTTTCTTT.